This TCR beta chain was recorded in a study of technical replicates of blood from several donors. This clone was found a few times. From germline, CDR1 is MNHEY and CDR2 SVGAGI. CDR3 length: 16 residues. The trim removed 0 bases at V and 6 bases at J, leaving 10 bases unmatched. This table comes from immunoSEQ multiplex PCR, and its TCRdb copy is limited to in-frame clones, with some not included. The table includes 65,000 to 85,000 clones, nearly 98% detected once. The specimen sequenced was T cells isolated from PBMCs. This sequence was found in a human donor in good health. The chain joins TRBV6-5 to TRBJ1-2, with 7 bases fitting TRBD1. Written as DNA, the CDR3 is TGTGCCAGCAGTTACTCGAGCAGGGGGATGTTGGATGGCTACACCTTC. Its translation: CASSYSSRGMLDGYTF.